These T cell receptor beta chains were read from a single sample in a study of cytomegalovirus exposure and HLA in healthy donors. Sequencing used immunoSEQ multiplex PCR; TCRdb keeps in-frame clones, though not all of them. The sample has approximately 98,000 clones; approximately 79% are singletons. The sequencing input was PBMCs. These receptors were taken from a male donor in good health and CMV-seronegative. Both conserved end residues are part of each CDR3. Fields, in order: J gene, clone size, D gene, V gene, CDR3 protein, CDR3 DNA. The D gene is left open where the match is weak. The size field is filled for only some rows; it gives once, few, many or a size class.

j_gene: TRBJ2-3
abundance: NA
d_gene: NA
v_gene: TRBV7-2
CDR3aa: CASRLAQGGLNTQYF
CDR3nt: TGTGCCAGCAGATTGGCCCAAGGCGGTCTTAATACGCAGTATTTT

j_gene: TRBJ1-3
abundance: few
d_gene: NA
v_gene: TRBV19
CDR3aa: CASAMTGFGNTIYF
CDR3nt: TGTGCCAGTGCGATGACGGGTTTTGGAAACACCATATATTTT

j_gene: TRBJ2-7
abundance: few
d_gene: TRBD1
v_gene: TRBV28
CDR3aa: CASTEDRSSYEQYF
CDR3nt: TGTGCCAGCACCGAGGACAGGAGCTCCTACGAGCAGTACTTC

j_gene: TRBJ1-2
abundance: NA
d_gene: NA
v_gene: TRBV4-3
CDR3aa: CASSRRVLRVNGYTF
CDR3nt: TGCGCCAGCAGCCGCAGGGTGCTCAGGGTGAATGGCTACACCTTC

j_gene: TRBJ1-4
abundance: NA
d_gene: TRBD1
v_gene: TRBV27
CDR3aa: CASSPETGNEKLFF
CDR3nt: TGTGCCAGCAGTCCGGAGACAGGGAATGAAAAACTGTTTTTT

j_gene: TRBJ1-1
abundance: NA
d_gene: NA
v_gene: TRBV6-4
CDR3aa: CASSEVGGVTEAFF
CDR3nt: TGTGCCAGCAGTGAAGTAGGGGGGGTGACTGAAGCTTTCTTT

j_gene: TRBJ2-7
abundance: once
d_gene: TRBD1
v_gene: TRBV6-5
CDR3aa: CASRTPGQVQYEQYF
CDR3nt: TGTGCCAGCAGAACACCGGGACAGGTACAGTACGAGCAGTACTTC

j_gene: TRBJ1-5
abundance: NA
d_gene: TRBD1
v_gene: TRBV28
CDR3aa: CASSPGQGFFQPQHF
CDR3nt: TGTGCCAGCAGTCCGGGACAGGGGTTCTTTCAGCCCCAGCATTTT

j_gene: TRBJ2-5
abundance: NA
d_gene: TRBD2
v_gene: TRBV7-2
CDR3aa: CASSDGRGGRDQETQYF
CDR3nt: TGTGCCAGCAGCGACGGCAGGGGCGGGAGGGATCAAGAGACCCAGTACTTC

j_gene: TRBJ1-4
abundance: NA
d_gene: NA
v_gene: TRBV4-1
CDR3aa: CASSPEFGLKLFF
CDR3nt: TGCGCCAGCAGCCCGGAATTTGGACTAAAACTGTTTTTT

j_gene: TRBJ2-7
abundance: few
d_gene: NA
v_gene: TRBV5-4
CDR3aa: CASSFTGRSPYEQYF
CDR3nt: TGTGCCAGCAGCTTTACAGGACGATCCCCCTACGAGCAGTACTTC

j_gene: TRBJ1-5
abundance: NA
d_gene: TRBD1
v_gene: TRBV27
CDR3aa: CASSLGTGNQPQHF
CDR3nt: TGTGCCAGCAGTCTGGGGACAGGCAATCAGCCCCAGCATTTT

j_gene: TRBJ2-5
abundance: NA
d_gene: TRBD2
v_gene: TRBV28
CDR3aa: CASTPWGGEETQYF
CDR3nt: TGTGCCAGCACCCCCTGGGGGGGGGAAGAGACCCAGTACTTC

j_gene: TRBJ2-4
abundance: NA
d_gene: NA
v_gene: TRBV28
CDR3aa: CASSLPSVEDIQYF
CDR3nt: TGTGCCAGCAGTTTACCATCGGTTGAGGACATTCAGTACTTC

j_gene: TRBJ1-2
abundance: NA
d_gene: NA
v_gene: TRBV5-8
CDR3aa: CASSFLRGYGYTF
CDR3nt: TGTGCCAGCAGCTTTCTCCGAGGCTATGGCTACACCTTC

j_gene: TRBJ1-1
abundance: NA
d_gene: NA
v_gene: TRBV2
CDR3aa: CASSDSNRHEAFF
CDR3nt: TGTGCCAGCAGTGATTCGAACAGGCATGAAGCTTTCTTT

j_gene: TRBJ2-7
abundance: NA
d_gene: NA
v_gene: TRBV19
CDR3aa: CASSIDRAGYEQYF
CDR3nt: TGTGCCAGTAGTATAGACAGGGCTGGTTACGAGCAGTACTTC

j_gene: TRBJ2-5
abundance: NA
d_gene: TRBD2
v_gene: TRBV27
CDR3aa: CASSSTSGRASGETQYF
CDR3nt: TGTGCCAGCAGTTCCACTAGCGGGAGGGCCTCCGGGGAGACCCAGTACTTC

j_gene: TRBJ1-5
abundance: NA
d_gene: NA
v_gene: TRBV7-9
CDR3aa: CASSLAGDNQPQHF
CDR3nt: TGTGCCAGCAGCTTAGCCGGGGACAATCAGCCCCAGCATTTT

j_gene: TRBJ1-2
abundance: NA
d_gene: NA
v_gene: TRBV27
CDR3aa: CASSLRTGHYGYTF
CDR3nt: TGTGCCAGCAGTTTACGTACAGGCCACTATGGCTACACCTTC

j_gene: TRBJ1-1
abundance: NA
d_gene: TRBD1
v_gene: TRBV5-1
CDR3aa: CASSLALGQGGEAFF
CDR3nt: TGCGCCAGCAGCTTGGCCCTAGGACAGGGGGGTGAAGCTTTCTTT

j_gene: TRBJ1-1
abundance: NA
d_gene: TRBD1
v_gene: TRBV5-1
CDR3aa: CASSRDSYTEAFF
CDR3nt: TGCGCCAGCAGTCGGGACAGTTACACTGAAGCTTTCTTT

j_gene: TRBJ2-3
abundance: NA
d_gene: TRBD1
v_gene: TRBV27
CDR3aa: CASSSTPGQGARRQYF
CDR3nt: TGTGCCAGCAGTTCGACACCTGGACAGGGGGCGCGTCGGCAGTATTTT

j_gene: TRBJ2-7
abundance: NA
d_gene: NA
v_gene: TRBV28
CDR3aa: CASSIGRVYEQYF
CDR3nt: TGTGCCAGCAGCATCGGTCGGGTCTACGAGCAGTACTTC

j_gene: TRBJ2-7
abundance: NA
d_gene: NA
v_gene: TRBV25-1
CDR3aa: CASGPPSSYEQYF
CDR3nt: TGTGCCAGCGGCCCCCCCAGCTCCTACGAGCAGTACTTC

j_gene: TRBJ1-4
abundance: NA
d_gene: NA
v_gene: TRBV28
CDR3aa: CASSSPVTTEKLFF
CDR3nt: TGTGCCAGCAGCTCACCAGTTACCACGGAAAAACTGTTTTTT

j_gene: TRBJ2-1
abundance: NA
d_gene: TRBD1
v_gene: TRBV11-2
CDR3aa: CASSSTRGSNEQFF
CDR3nt: TGTGCCAGCAGCTCGACCAGGGGGTCCAATGAGCAGTTCTTC

j_gene: TRBJ1-3
abundance: few
d_gene: NA
v_gene: TRBV9
CDR3aa: CASSVEFRTANRENTIYF
CDR3nt: TGTGCCAGCAGCGTAGAGTTTAGGACAGCCAACAGGGAAAACACCATATATTTT

j_gene: TRBJ1-2
abundance: NA
d_gene: NA
v_gene: TRBV5-1
CDR3aa: CASSLDRNYGYTF
CDR3nt: TGCGCCAGCAGCTTGGACAGAAACTATGGCTACACCTTC

j_gene: TRBJ2-7
abundance: NA
d_gene: TRBD2
v_gene: TRBV5-1
CDR3aa: CASSSRTSGGTEQYF
CDR3nt: TGCGCCAGCAGCTCGCGGACTAGCGGGGGCACCGAGCAGTACTTC

j_gene: TRBJ2-1
abundance: NA
d_gene: NA
v_gene: TRBV2
CDR3aa: CASSLDNEQFF
CDR3nt: TGTGCCAGCTCACTAGACAATGAGCAGTTCTTC

j_gene: TRBJ2-7
abundance: NA
d_gene: NA
v_gene: TRBV10-1
CDR3aa: CASSESFNTPTVYEQYF
CDR3nt: TGCGCCAGCAGTGAGTCGTTTAATACCCCTACGGTTTACGAGCAGTACTTC

j_gene: TRBJ2-5
abundance: NA
d_gene: NA
v_gene: TRBV7-9
CDR3aa: CASTPLGQETQYF
CDR3nt: TGTGCCAGCACCCCTCTAGGCCAAGAGACCCAGTACTTC

j_gene: TRBJ2-4
abundance: NA
d_gene: TRBD2
v_gene: TRBV5-1
CDR3aa: CASSSLATAKNIQYF
CDR3nt: TGCGCCAGCAGCTCACTAGCGACCGCCAAAAACATTCAGTACTTC

j_gene: TRBJ1-2
abundance: NA
d_gene: NA
v_gene: TRBV5-6
CDR3aa: CASSSPGVYGYTF
CDR3nt: TGTGCCAGCAGCTCACCAGGGGTCTATGGCTACACCTTC

j_gene: TRBJ1-2
abundance: NA
d_gene: NA
v_gene: TRBV6-4
CDR3aa: CASSREGCGYTF
CDR3nt: TGTGCCAGCAGCAGAGAGGGCTGCGGCTACACCTTC

j_gene: TRBJ1-1
abundance: NA
d_gene: NA
v_gene: TRBV28
CDR3aa: CASSLNLNTEAFF
CDR3nt: TGTGCCAGCAGTTTAAACTTGAACACTGAAGCTTTCTTT

j_gene: TRBJ2-5
abundance: NA
d_gene: NA
v_gene: TRBV7-2
CDR3aa: CASSLLATGETQYF
CDR3nt: TGTGCCAGCAGCTTACTAGCAACGGGGGAGACCCAGTACTTC

j_gene: TRBJ2-3
abundance: NA
d_gene: TRBD1
v_gene: TRBV4-2
CDR3aa: CASSQDGTVTDTQYF
CDR3nt: TGTGCCAGCAGCCAAGACGGGACAGTCACAGATACGCAGTATTTT

j_gene: TRBJ1-1
abundance: NA
d_gene: NA
v_gene: TRBV12-5
CDR3aa: CASGLVDGSEAFF
CDR3nt: TGTGCTAGTGGTTTGGTCGACGGGTCTGAAGCTTTCTTT

j_gene: TRBJ2-7
abundance: NA
d_gene: TRBD2
v_gene: TRBV5-1
CDR3aa: CASRLRTSGVHYEQYF
CDR3nt: TGCGCCAGCAGACTTAGAACTAGCGGGGTACACTACGAGCAGTACTTC

j_gene: TRBJ2-5
abundance: once
d_gene: NA
v_gene: TRBV28
CDR3aa: CASSLQGQQYF
CDR3nt: TGTGCCAGCAGTTTGCAGGGGCAGCAGTACTTC

j_gene: TRBJ2-3
abundance: once
d_gene: NA
v_gene: TRBV6-5
CDR3aa: CASSYSAADSTDTQYF
CDR3nt: TGTGCCAGCAGTTACTCTGCGGCAGACAGCACAGATACGCAGTATTTT

j_gene: TRBJ1-2
abundance: NA
d_gene: NA
v_gene: TRBV5-1
CDR3aa: CASSPSDQANYGYTF
CDR3nt: TGCGCCAGCAGCCCCTCAGATCAGGCTAACTATGGCTACACCTTC

j_gene: TRBJ2-7
abundance: NA
d_gene: NA
v_gene: TRBV27
CDR3aa: CASSLGRVAYEQYF
CDR3nt: TGTGCCAGCAGTTTGGGCAGGGTTGCCTACGAGCAGTACTTC

j_gene: TRBJ2-6
abundance: NA
d_gene: NA
v_gene: TRBV18
CDR3aa: CASSPATGSGANVLTF
CDR3nt: TGTGCCAGCTCACCAGCGACAGGCTCTGGGGCCAACGTCCTGACTTTC

j_gene: TRBJ2-1
abundance: NA
d_gene: TRBD2
v_gene: TRBV9
CDR3aa: CASSPRWTSVTVEYEQFF
CDR3nt: TGTGCCAGCAGCCCAAGGTGGACTAGCGTCACAGTTGAGTATGAGCAGTTCTTC

j_gene: TRBJ1-3
abundance: NA
d_gene: NA
v_gene: TRBV11-2
CDR3aa: CASSLSRSGNTIYF
CDR3nt: TGTGCCAGCAGCTTATCCAGATCTGGAAACACCATATATTTT